This T cell receptor (beta chain) is from a study of shared clonotypes between healthy human individuals. Study background: CD8 memory received one plate per donor, CD8 naive two, CD4 memory three and CD4 naive three. Broader study findings: Larger richness was generally estimated for naive than memory subsets.

The investigators split CD4+ cells into a CD45RA+ naive subset and a CD45RA-negative memory subset. Profiling relied on immunoSEQ multiplex PCR, and the TCRdb table lists in-frame clones only, not all of them. The sample contains more than 550,000 clones, approximately 72% of which appear only once. Comment on this clone: The target antigen is unknown.

The V and J ends lost 4 bases and 6 bases respectively, with 4 bases between them. CDR3 length: 12 residues. Germline CDR1 MDHEN, CDR2 SYDVKM. This receptor was taken from a woman in her 30s in good health. The genes are TRBV28 and TRBJ1-6; D is unclear. The sequencing sample was made of memory CD4+ T cells sorted from blood. Subset defined: CD45RA-negative fraction. The CDR3 sequence: CASSWINSPLHF. As DNA, the CDR3 is TGTGCCAGCAGTTGGATTAATTCACCCCTCCACTTT.